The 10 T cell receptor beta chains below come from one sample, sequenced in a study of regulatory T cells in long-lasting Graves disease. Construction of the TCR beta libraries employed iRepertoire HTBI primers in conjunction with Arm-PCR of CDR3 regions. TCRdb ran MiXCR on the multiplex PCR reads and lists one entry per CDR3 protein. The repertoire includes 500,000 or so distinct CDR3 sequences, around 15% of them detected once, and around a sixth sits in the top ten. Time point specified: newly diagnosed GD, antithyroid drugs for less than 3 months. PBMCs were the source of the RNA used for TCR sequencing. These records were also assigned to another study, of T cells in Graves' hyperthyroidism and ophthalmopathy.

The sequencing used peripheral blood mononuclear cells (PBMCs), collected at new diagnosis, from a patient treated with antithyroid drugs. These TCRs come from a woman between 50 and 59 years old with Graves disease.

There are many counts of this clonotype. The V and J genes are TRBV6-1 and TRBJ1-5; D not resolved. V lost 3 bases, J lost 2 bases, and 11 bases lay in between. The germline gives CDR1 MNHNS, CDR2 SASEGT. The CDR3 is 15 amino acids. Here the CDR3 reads CASSDPGPGNQPQHF. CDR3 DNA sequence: TGTGCCAGCAGTGACCCCGGCCCCGGCAATCAGCCCCAGCATTTT.

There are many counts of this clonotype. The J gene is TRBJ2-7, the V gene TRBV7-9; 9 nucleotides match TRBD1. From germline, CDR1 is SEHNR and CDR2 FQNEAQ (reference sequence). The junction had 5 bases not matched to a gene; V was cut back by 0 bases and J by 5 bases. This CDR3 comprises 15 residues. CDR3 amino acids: CASSLARTGVHEQYF. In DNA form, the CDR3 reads TGTGCCAGCAGCTTAGCGAGGACAGGGGTCCACGAGCAGTACTTC.

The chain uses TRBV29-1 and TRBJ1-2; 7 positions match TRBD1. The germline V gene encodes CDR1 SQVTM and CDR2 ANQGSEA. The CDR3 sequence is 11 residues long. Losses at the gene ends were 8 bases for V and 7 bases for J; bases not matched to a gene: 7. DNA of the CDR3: TGCAGCATTAAGACAGGGACTGGCTACACCTTC. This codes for CSIKTGTGYTF.

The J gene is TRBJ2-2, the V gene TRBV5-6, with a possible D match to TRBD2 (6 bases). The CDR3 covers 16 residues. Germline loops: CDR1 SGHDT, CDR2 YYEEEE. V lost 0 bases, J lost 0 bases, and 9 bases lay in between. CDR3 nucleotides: TGTGCCAGCAGCTTGGCCGGGAGCCCGAACACCGGGGAGCTGTTTTTT. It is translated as CASSLAGSPNTGELFF.

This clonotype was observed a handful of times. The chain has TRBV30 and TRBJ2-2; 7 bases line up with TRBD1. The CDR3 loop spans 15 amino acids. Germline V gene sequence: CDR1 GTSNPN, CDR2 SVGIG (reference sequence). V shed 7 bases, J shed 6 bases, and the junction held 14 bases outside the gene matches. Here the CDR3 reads CAYTTSGGWSGELFF. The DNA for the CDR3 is TGTGCCTACACCACTTCAGGGGGATGGTCCGGGGAGCTGTTTTTT.

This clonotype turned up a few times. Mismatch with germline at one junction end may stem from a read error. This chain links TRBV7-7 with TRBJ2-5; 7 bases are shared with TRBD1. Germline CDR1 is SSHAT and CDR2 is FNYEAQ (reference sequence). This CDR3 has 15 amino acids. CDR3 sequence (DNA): TGTGCTAGCAGCTTCAAGGACAGGCATGGAGAGACCCAGTACTTC. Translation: CASSFKDRHGETQYF.

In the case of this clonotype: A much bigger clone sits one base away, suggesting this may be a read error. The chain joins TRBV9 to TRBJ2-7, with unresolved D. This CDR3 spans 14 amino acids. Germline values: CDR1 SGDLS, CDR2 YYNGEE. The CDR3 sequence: CASSASPSSYEQCF. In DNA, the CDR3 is TGTGCCAGCAGCGCTTCGCCGTCCTCCTACGAGCAGTGCTTC.

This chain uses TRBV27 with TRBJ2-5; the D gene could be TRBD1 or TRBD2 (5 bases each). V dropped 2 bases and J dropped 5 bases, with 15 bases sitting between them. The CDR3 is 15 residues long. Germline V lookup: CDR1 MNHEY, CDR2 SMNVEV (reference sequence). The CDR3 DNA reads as TGTGCCAGCAGTTTAATGTCGTCGGGGCTGGAGACCCAGTACTTC. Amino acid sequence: CASSLMSSGLETQYF.

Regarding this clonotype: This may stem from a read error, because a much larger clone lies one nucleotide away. DNA of the CDR3: TGTGCCAGCAGCGTAAACCCGGGACATGGAACCTACGAGCAGTACTTC. The encoded protein is CASSVNPGHGTYEQYF. The J gene is TRBJ2-7, the V gene TRBV9, with D tentatively TRBD1 (6 bases). This CDR3 is built from 16 residues. V lost 1 base and J 2 bases, leaving 16 bases between the germline ends. The germline V gene encodes CDR1 SGDLS and CDR2 YYNGEE.

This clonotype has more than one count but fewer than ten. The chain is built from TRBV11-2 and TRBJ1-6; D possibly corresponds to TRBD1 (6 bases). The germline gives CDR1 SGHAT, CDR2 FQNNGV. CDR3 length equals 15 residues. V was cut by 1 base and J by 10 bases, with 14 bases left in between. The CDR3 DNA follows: TGTGCCAGCAGCTTAGTTGCCAGGGGTGAATCACCCCTCCACTTT. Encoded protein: CASSLVARGESPLHF.